Shown below are 15 T cell receptor beta chains from a single sample sequenced in a study of graft-versus-host responses after intestinal transplantation. The antigens these receptors bind are not known. Here immunoSEQ multiplex PCR was the method, and the copy in TCRdb shows in-frame clones only, minus some. The data hold over 40,000 clones, with approximately 88% observed a single time. Sequenced material: unstimulated CD4+ T cells sorted from spleen or lymph node cells, taken before transplant. All receptors come from a human donor who was the organ donor for an intestinal transplant.

This chain links TRBV6-6 with TRBJ2-7, with 8 bases fitting TRBD1. Germline V gene lookup returns CDR1 MNHNY and CDR2 SVGAGI (reference sequence). This CDR3 spans 14 amino acids. V shed 6 bases and J 4 bases; nucleotides not matched to a gene: 8. The CDR3 DNA reads TGTGCCAGCAGCCCTGGACAGGGAAGGTACGAGCAGTACTTC. Encoded protein: CASSPGQGRYEQYF.

The chain joins TRBV5-1 to TRBJ2-7, with 12 bases that match TRBD1. After removal of 5 bases from V and 5 bases from J, the junction contained 8 bases not matched to a gene. There are 15 residues in the CDR3. Germline lookup yields CDR1 SGHRS and CDR2 YFSETQ. CDR3 sequence: CASRKPGQGADEQYF. In nucleotides, the CDR3 is TGCGCCAGCAGAAAACCGGGACAGGGGGCCGACGAGCAGTACTTC.

V usage is TRBV5-1 and J usage is TRBJ2-7; 7 bases are shared with TRBD1. J was trimmed by 6 bases and V by 3 bases; bases with no gene match: 6. Looked up from germline, CDR1 is SGHRS and CDR2 is YFSETQ. This CDR3 has 13 residues. For the CDR3, the DNA is TGCGCCAGCAGCTCAAGGGACAGACGCGAGCAGTACTTC. It specifies CASSSRDRREQYF.

This chain connects TRBV6-1 to TRBJ1-3; maybe TRBD1 (5 bases). V lost 3 bases and J lost 1, with 10 bases in between. The CDR3 is 15 amino acids. The germline CDR1 and CDR2 sequences are MNHNS and SASEGT. The CDR3 nucleotides read TGTGCCAGCAGTGACAGGGCAGCGTCTGGAAACACCATATATTTT. It is translated as CASSDRAASGNTIYF.

The chain uses TRBV6-1 and TRBJ2-5; 10 bases map to TRBD1. The length of the CDR3 is 14 residues. Germline values: CDR1 MNHNS, CDR2 SASEGT. Trimming removed 7 bases from V and 1 base from J; junction bases left unmatched: 3. CDR3 loop: CASIRTGGQETQYF. CDR3 in DNA: TGTGCCAGCATCCGGACAGGGGGCCAAGAGACCCAGTACTTC.

This rearrangement joins TRBV6-5 to TRBJ1-2; 9 nucleotides line up with TRBD1. V trimming: 5 bases; J trimming: 8 bases; junction bases outside the gene matches: 9. The CDR3 consists of 14 residues. CDR1 is MNHEY and CDR2 is SVGAGI in the germline V gene. This CDR3 is CASSNRGRRGGYTF. In nucleotides, the CDR3 is TGTGCCAGCAGTAACAGGGGGCGCAGGGGCGGCTACACCTTC.

This clone was picked up a small number of times. The chain couples TRBV18 to TRBJ1-1; 9 bases map to TRBD1. This CDR3 spans 13 amino acids. V trimming: 3 bases; J trimming: 4 bases; junction bases outside the gene matches: 0. Germline CDR1 reads KGHSH; CDR2 reads LQKENI. DNA of the CDR3: TGTGCCAGCTCACCGGGACAGGGCACTGAAGCTTTCTTT. Translation: CASSPGQGTEAFF.

The chain is built from TRBV30 and TRBJ1-2, with D perhaps matching TRBD1 (6 bases). V was trimmed by 4 bases and J by 7 bases, leaving 16 bases between them. This CDR3 contains 13 residues. Germline loops: CDR1 GTSNPN, CDR2 SVGIG (reference sequence). CDR3 residues: CAWNLEGGGGYTF. The CDR3, as DNA: TGTGCCTGGAACTTGGAGGGGGGCGGTGGCTACACCTTC.

This chain connects TRBV12-1 to TRBJ2-2. TRBV12-1 is termed a pseudogene. This CDR3 comprises 13 residues. CDR3 DNA: TGTGCCAGCAGCTTTGAAGTAAACGGGGAGCTGTTTTTT. Encoded protein: CASSFEVNGELFF.

The chain couples TRBV6-1 to TRBJ1-6; D unresolved. With 5 bases removed from V and 9 bases from J, the gap between germline ends came to 11 bases. This CDR3 has 13 amino acids. Germline CDR1 and CDR2: MNHNS and SASEGT. The CDR3 sequence: CASSPGSFSPLHF. The CDR3 DNA sequence: TGTGCCAGCAGTCCGGGCTCTTTTTCACCCCTCCACTTT.

The chain recombines TRBV29-1 with TRBJ2-3; 14 bases align to TRBD2. CDR1 is SQVTM and CDR2 is ANQGSEA in the germline V gene. The CDR3 contains 17 residues. The ends lost 5 bases at V and 1 base at J; junction bases unmatched: 8. The CDR3 coding sequence is TGCAGCGTTTCCGGACTAGCGGGGGGAATTCGCACAGATACGCAGTATTTT. It is translated as CSVSGLAGGIRTDTQYF.

This rearrangement joins TRBV29-1 to TRBJ2-5, with D perhaps TRBD1 (6 bases). Germline lookup yields CDR1 SQVTM and CDR2 ANQGSEA. Trimming took off 7 bases at V and 10 bases at J, with 25 bases between the two ends. The CDR3 sequence is 14 residues long. CDR3 DNA: TGCAGCGGCCCACGAGGGGGACGGGGCCAGGGCCAGTACTTC. It translates to CSGPRGGRGQGQYF.

The V call is TRBV6-1, the J call TRBJ2-7; 11 bases fit TRBD1. The germline gives CDR1 MNHNS, CDR2 SASEGT. The CDR3 sequence is 15 residues long. The junction had 8 bases not matched to a gene; V was cut back by 7 bases and J by 3 bases. CDR3 amino acids: CASKGGGTGGYEQYF. CDR3 DNA sequence: TGTGCCAGCAAGGGTGGAGGGACAGGGGGCTACGAGCAGTACTTC.

In its sample, this clone was seen once. This rearrangement joins TRBV29-1 to TRBJ2-7; maybe TRBD1 (5 bases). Trimming removed 2 bases at V and 10 bases at J, with 21 bases between. The germline V gene encodes CDR1 SQVTM and CDR2 ANQGSEA. The CDR3 loop spans 14 amino acids. CDR3 in DNA: TGCAGCGTTGAATTTCACCTGGGGCAGGGAAAACAGTACTTC. Its protein is CSVEFHLGQGKQYF.

This clone was detected once. V is TRBV5-5 and J is TRBJ2-2; 9 nucleotides match TRBD2. The CDR3 is made up of 15 amino acids. From germline, CDR1 is SGHKS and CDR2 YYEKEE (reference sequence). J gave up 7 bases and V 0 bases, and 4 bases lay outside the gene matches. CDR3 loop: CASSLGASGNGELFF. CDR3 coding DNA: TGTGCCAGCAGCTTGGGGGCTAGCGGGAACGGGGAGCTGTTTTTT.